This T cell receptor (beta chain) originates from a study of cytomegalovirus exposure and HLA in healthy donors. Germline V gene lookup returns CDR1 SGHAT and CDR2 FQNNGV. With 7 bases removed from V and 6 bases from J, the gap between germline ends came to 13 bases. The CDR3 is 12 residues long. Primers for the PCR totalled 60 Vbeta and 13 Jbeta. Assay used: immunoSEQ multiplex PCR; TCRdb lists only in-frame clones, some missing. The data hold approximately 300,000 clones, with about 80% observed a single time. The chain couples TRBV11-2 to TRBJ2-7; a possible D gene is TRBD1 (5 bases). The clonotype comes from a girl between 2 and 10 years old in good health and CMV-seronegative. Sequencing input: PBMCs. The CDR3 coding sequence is TGTGCCAGCACCCTAGGGGTCCGCGAGCAGTACTTC. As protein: CASTLGVREQYF. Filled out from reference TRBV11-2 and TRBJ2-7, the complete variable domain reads EAGVAQSPRYKIIEKRQSVAFWCNPISGHATLYWYQQILGQGPKLLIQFQNNGVVDDSQLPKDRFSAERLKGVDSTLKIQPAKLEDSAVYLCASTLGVREQYFGPGTRLTVT.